Sequencing of this T cell receptor beta chain was carried out in a study of cytomegalovirus exposure and HLA in healthy donors. Trimming cost V 5 bases and J 0 bases, with 20 bases left between them. Germline V lookup: CDR1 MDHEN, CDR2 SYDVKM. CDR3 length equals 18 residues. The PCR ran on 60 Vbeta and 13 Jbeta primers. TCRdb's copy holds only in-frame clones and misses some; the assay was immunoSEQ multiplex PCR. The sample includes 150,000 or so clones. This TCR came from a man aged 30 to 45 in good health and CMV-seronegative. V usage is TRBV28 and J usage is TRBJ1-5; perhaps TRBD1 as D (6 bases). The source material was PBMCs. DNA of the CDR3: TGTGCCAGCAGTCCAGTGACAGGATCAACTGATAGCAATCAGCCCCAGCATTTT. Its translation is CASSPVTGSTDSNQPQHF.